This T cell receptor beta chain was identified during a study of CD8+ T cells in alopecia areata. Germline loops: CDR1 SGHTA, CDR2 FQGNSA. V lost 2 bases, J lost 5 bases, and 9 bases stayed unmatched. The CDR3 runs to 16 residues. Treatment noted: oral pan-JAK inhibitor, 5-10 mg twice daily. Sequencing relied on a cDNA template that was reverse transcribed from extracted RNA. Some clones are missing from TCRdb's copy, which holds only in-frame ones; the method was immunoSEQ multiplex PCR. The data contain about 200,000 clones, roughly 64% of them singletons. This sequence originates from a human donor with alopecia areata. The gene calls are TRBV7-2 and TRBJ2-5; 9 bases match TRBD2. The source was CD4+ T cells sorted from blood, collected at week 24, from a patient treated with tofacitinib. The CDR3 sequence: CASSLSLRGGRETQYF. The CDR3 DNA follows: TGTGCCAGCAGCTTATCGTTGCGGGGGGGCCGGGAGACCCAGTACTTC.